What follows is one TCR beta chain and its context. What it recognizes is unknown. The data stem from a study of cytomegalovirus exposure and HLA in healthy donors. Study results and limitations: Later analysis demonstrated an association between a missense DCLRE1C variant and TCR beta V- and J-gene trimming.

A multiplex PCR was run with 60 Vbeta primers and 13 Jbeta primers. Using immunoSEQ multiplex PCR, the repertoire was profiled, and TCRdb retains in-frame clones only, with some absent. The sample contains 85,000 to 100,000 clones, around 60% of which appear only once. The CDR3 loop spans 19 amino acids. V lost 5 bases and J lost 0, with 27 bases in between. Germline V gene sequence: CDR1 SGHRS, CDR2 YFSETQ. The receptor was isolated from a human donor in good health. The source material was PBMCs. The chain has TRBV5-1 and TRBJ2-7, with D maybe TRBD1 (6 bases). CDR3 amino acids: CASSSRPRTERGSSYEQYF. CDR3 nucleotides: TGCGCCAGCAGTTCTCGTCCGAGGACAGAGAGAGGAAGCTCCTACGAGCAGTACTTC.